The rows below give T cell receptor beta chains drawn from one sample of a study of cytomegalovirus exposure and HLA in healthy donors. Generated by immunoSEQ multiplex PCR, the TCRdb table keeps only in-frame clones and is missing some. This table has under 200,000 clones, roughly 74% appearing once. Material for sequencing was PBMCs. These receptors all stem from a male donor in good health and CMV-seronegative. Each CDR3 is given with its conserved first and last residue. The D gene is left open where the match is weak. Size tells how often a clone was seen (once, few, many) or the class of an expanded clone, and some rows leave it out.

TRBJ2-7	NA	TRBD1	TRBV6-5	CASSPDRGYEQYF	TGTGCCAGCAGTCCGGACAGGGGCTACGAGCAGTACTTC
TRBJ2-2	NA	TRBD1	TRBV27	CASGQGLTGELFF	TGTGCCAGTGGACAGGGCCTCACCGGGGAGCTGTTTTTT
TRBJ1-2	NA	NA	TRBV27	CASRTQGGGYGYTF	TGTGCCAGCAGGACCCAGGGTGGTGGATATGGCTACACCTTC
TRBJ2-3	NA	TRBD2	TRBV2	CASKEGLAGGDTQYF	TGTGCCAGCAAAGAAGGACTAGCGGGGGGGGATACGCAGTATTTT
TRBJ1-2	NA	TRBD1	TRBV28	CASSTGQVLYGYTF	TGTGCCAGCAGTACCGGACAGGTCCTCTATGGCTACACCTTC
TRBJ1-1	NA	NA	TRBV2	CASSAELGAEAFF	TGTGCCAGCAGTGCAGAACTGGGCGCTGAAGCTTTCTTT
TRBJ2-1	NA	TRBD2	TRBV28	CASSLIAGGYNEQFF	TGTGCCAGCAGTTTAATAGCGGGAGGATACAATGAGCAGTTCTTC
TRBJ2-1	NA	NA	TRBV6-1	CASRGGGREYNEQFF	TGTGCCAGCAGAGGGGGGGGACGGGAATACAATGAGCAGTTCTTC
TRBJ2-3	NA	TRBD2	TRBV7-9	CASTFGGGGDTQYF	TGTGCCAGCACCTTCGGGGGGGGTGGAGATACGCAGTATTTT
TRBJ2-2	few	NA	TRBV7-3	CASSLAGTGELFF	TGTGCCAGCAGCTTAGCGGGTACCGGGGAGCTGTTTTTT
TRBJ2-3	NA	TRBD2	TRBV30	CAWSHGRASDTQYF	TGTGCCTGGAGCCACGGGAGGGCCTCCGATACGCAGTATTTT
TRBJ2-1	few	TRBD2	TRBV7-2	CASRGGLAGGDNEQFF	TGTGCCAGCAGGGGGGGACTAGCGGGAGGGGATAATGAGCAGTTCTTC
TRBJ2-1	NA	NA	TRBV27	CASSLFDGGYNEQFF	TGTGCCAGCAGTTTATTTGACGGGGGCTACAATGAGCAGTTCTTC
TRBJ2-2	NA	TRBD1	TRBV13	CASSSRDRSPGELFF	TGTGCCAGCAGCTCACGGGACAGGTCGCCCGGGGAGCTGTTTTTT
TRBJ2-3	NA	TRBD2	TRBV7-6	CASSRNSGASDTQYF	TGTGCCAGCAGTCGAAATAGCGGGGCTTCAGATACGCAGTATTTT
TRBJ1-2	NA	NA	TRBV19	CASSNRGGTEGYTF	TGTGCCAGTAGTAACCGGGGGGGAACAGAAGGCTACACCTTC
TRBJ1-4	NA	NA	TRBV6-4	CASTRPQGRPHEKLFF	TGTGCCAGCACCAGACCACAGGGCCGACCCCATGAAAAACTGTTTTTT
TRBJ2-5	NA	TRBD1	TRBV5-1	CASSPGQVSQETQYF	TGCGCCAGCAGCCCTGGACAGGTATCCCAAGAGACCCAGTACTTC
TRBJ1-3	NA	TRBD1	TRBV5-1	CASSKNRGVSGNTIYF	TGCGCCAGCAGCAAGAACAGGGGAGTTAGTGGAAACACCATATATTTT
TRBJ2-3	NA	TRBD2	TRBV5-1	CASSWGLAVTDTQYF	TGCGCCAGCAGCTGGGGACTAGCGGTCACAGATACGCAGTATTTT
TRBJ1-5	NA	NA	TRBV19	CASTPTPWNQPQHF	TGTGCCAGTACCCCGACACCTTGGAATCAGCCCCAGCATTTT
TRBJ2-3	NA	NA	TRBV21-1	CASSLAEGADTQYF	TGTGCCAGCAGTTTAGCCGAGGGGGCAGATACGCAGTATTTT